The T cell receptor (beta chain) described here comes from a study of T cell responses to AZD1222 COVID-19 vaccine. Libraries were prepared by immunoSEQ multiplex PCR; TCRdb keeps only in-frame clonotypes and omits some of them. The sample gives tens of thousands of clones, 88% of which show up once; about 12% is in the top ten. With 1 base removed from V and 3 bases from J, the gap between germline ends came to 16 bases. Germline lookup yields CDR1 LGHDT and CDR2 YNNKEL (reference sequence). The CDR3 extends over 16 amino acids. The source is an adult who received the AZD1222 COVID-19 vaccine. The sequencing used peripheral blood, collected 28 days after the second AZD1222 dose. V usage is TRBV3-1 (or the pseudogene TRBV3-2) and J usage is TRBJ2-7, with D perhaps being TRBD1 or TRBD2 (6 bases each). The CDR3 DNA reads as TGTGCCAGCAGCCAAGTGGGGGACGGGGGCGTCTACGAGCAGTACTTC. This gives the protein CASSQVGDGGVYEQYF.